This T cell receptor beta chain was recorded in a study of blood T cells in healthy people across ages. V lost 3 bases to trimming and J lost 0 bases, with 8 bases between them. The CDR3 length is 14 residues. Sample-barcoded 5' priming and a J-beta primer mix drove a second PCR of about 6 to 12 cycles. TCRdb re-analysed the 5' RACE reads in MiXCR, keeping a single row per CDR3 protein. This sample has 1 million or so distinct CDR3 sequences; approximately 25% occur once, and the top ten carry approximately 0.71%. The same data also contributed to another study, on T cells of mothers and their children.

This clonotype was obtained from a girl aged 2 to 10 in good health. The specimen sequenced was blood. This chain uses TRBV12-3 or TRBV12-4 with TRBJ2-5; D is unresolved. The CDR3 coding sequence is TGTGCCAGCAGTTTTGACAAGTACCAAGAGACCCAGTACTTC. Its protein is CASSFDKYQETQYF.